This record concerns one TCR beta chain sequence. Its target is not known. The source of the sample is a study of cytomegalovirus exposure and HLA in healthy donors. Study-wide points: A later analysis reportedly found that, within productive TCRs, an Asian-associated ancestry cluster had fewer N-insertions than the mean observed across the roughly 670 donors. Some TCR beta chains (more than 150 of them) were listed as cytomegalovirus-associated. Most TCR beta V segments were productive about 87% or about 30% of the time in an earlier analysis. Reports state that TCR beta sequences accurately predicted most subjects' HLA-A and HLA-B alleles.

The PCR had 60 Vbeta and 13 Jbeta primers. Only in-frame clones appear in the TCRdb table, and some are missing; sequencing was by immunoSEQ multiplex PCR. Among about 140,000 clones, 61% were seen once, and the ten largest hold around 1.8%. Germline trimming cut 6 bases from V and 4 bases from J; bases unmatched to any gene: 18. This CDR3 spans 17 amino acids. The V gene's germline CDR1 is MRHNA and CDR2 SNTAGT. This clonotype was sampled from a male donor in good health and CMV-seronegative. The chain recombines TRBV6-4 with TRBJ2-7; 7 nucleotides line up with TRBD2. Specimen: PBMCs. The CDR3 here is CASSPRFMGGEKYEQYF. The CDR3 DNA reads as TGTGCCAGCAGCCCCCGGTTTATGGGGGGGGAGAAATACGAGCAGTACTTC.